This T cell receptor beta chain came from a study of T cells in Graves' hyperthyroidism and ophthalmopathy. RNA transcripts served as the template for amplifying TCR beta CDR3 regions. HTBI primers were used for first-round RT-PCR of the TCR CDR3. TCRdb reanalysed the multiplex PCR reads using MiXCR and keeps one entry per CDR3 protein. Here the sample spans hundreds of thousands of distinct CDR3 sequences, under 25% being singletons. This clonotype was picked up a small number of times. V trimming: 4 bases; J trimming: 8 bases; junction bases outside the gene matches: 6. Per germline, CDR1 MNHEY and CDR2 SMNVEV (reference sequence). This CDR3 has 13 amino acids.

The sequencing sample was made of blood. The sequence came from a man aged 30-40 years with Graves' ophthalmopathy. V and J are TRBV27 and TRBJ1-2; 8 nucleotides agree with TRBD1. CDR3 DNA: TGTGCCAGCAGTTCAAGGACAGGGCACGGCTACACCTTC. Its translation: CASSSRTGHGYTF.